Below are 9 T cell receptor beta chains sequenced from a single sample in a study of T cell repertoires in cytomegalovirus infection. These TCRs' antigens remain unknown. TCRdb itself ran the reads through MiXCR, one entry per CDR3 protein. The data contain 900,000 to 950,000 distinct CDR3 sequences, approximately 32% of them singletons. The sample consisted of cultured CD8+ T cells from PBMCs, taken from culture after CMV antigen stimulation. The origin of the receptors is a human donor in good health (CMV status not recorded). Some clones in this sample may be carry-over from other donors' samples.

This clonotype was counted at least ten times. The J gene is TRBJ2-2, the V gene TRBV27; 8 bases fit TRBD1. Trimming removed 3 bases from V and 8 bases from J; junction bases left unmatched: 2. The CDR3 runs 13 residues. Looked up from germline, CDR1 is MNHEY and CDR2 is SMNVEV (reference sequence). The CDR3: CASSFNRGGELFF. CDR3 in DNA: TGTGCCAGCAGTTTTAACAGGGGGGGGGAGCTGTTTTTT.

This clonotype was detected once. The chain couples TRBV4-1 to TRBJ1-1; D not resolved. Germline V gives CDR1 MGHRA, CDR2 YSYEKL. The CDR3 spans 16 residues. V lost 0 bases and J lost 2, with 13 bases in between. The CDR3 DNA sequence: TGCGCCAGCAGCCAAGAGCAGGCGAGGAGAAACACTGAAGCTTTCTTT. It yields the protein CASSQEQARRNTEAFF.

This clonotype was recorded many times. V is TRBV7-8 and J is TRBJ1-2, with a possible D match to TRBD1 (6 bases). Germline CDR1 is SGHVS and CDR2 is FQNEAQ. V shed 4 bases and J shed 7 bases, with 16 bases lying between them. The CDR3 runs to 14 residues. The CDR3 bases are TGTGCCAGCAGCTCAGCGGGGGCGGGGGTTGGCTACACCTTC. Translation: CASSSAGAGVGYTF. Together with reference TRBV7-8 and TRBJ1-2, the CDR3 gives the full variable domain: GAGVSQSPRYKVAKRGQDVALRCDPISGHVSLFWYQQALGQGPEFLTYFQNEAQLDKSGLPSDRFFAERPEGSVSTLKIQRTQQEDSAVYLCASSSAGAGVGYTFGSGTRLTVV.

There are a few counts of this clonotype. The chain couples TRBV19 to TRBJ1-1, with D perhaps TRBD1 (6 bases). Germline CDR1 and CDR2: LNHDA and SQIVND (reference sequence). The length of the CDR3 is 15 residues. V lost 4 bases to trimming and J lost 1 base, with 13 bases between them. Here the CDR3 reads CASSNDPTGNTEAFF. The CDR3 DNA reads as TGTGCCAGTAGTAACGACCCGACAGGGAACACTGAAGCTTTCTTT.

The V and J genes are TRBV29-1 and TRBJ1-1; TRBD1 is a possible D gene (5 bases). The germline V and J ends were trimmed by 3 bases and 4 bases, with 9 bases remaining between them. The germline CDR1 and CDR2 sequences are SQVTM and ANQGSEA. CDR3 size: 12 residues. DNA for the CDR3: TGCAGCGTTGATTCCGGGGGCACTGAAGCTTTCTTT. Protein: CSVDSGGTEAFF. Variable domain in full (rest from reference TRBV29-1 and TRBJ1-1): SAVISQKPSRDICQRGTSLTIQCQVDSQVTMMFWYRQQPGQSLTLIATANQGSEATYESGFVIDKFPISRPNLTFSTLTVSNMSPEDSSIYLCSVDSGGTEAFFGQGTRLTVV.

This clonotype was counted between two and nine times. V and J are TRBV7-9 and TRBJ2-7, with 7 bases matching TRBD1. This CDR3 contains 13 residues. Unmatched junction bases numbered 5, after V lost 3 bases and J lost 6 bases. CDR1 is SEHNR, CDR2 FQNEAQ, per germline (reference sequence). CDR3 sequence: CASSLGDRVEQYV. As DNA, the CDR3 is TGTGCCAGCAGCTTGGGAGACAGGGTCGAGCAGTACGTC.

The chain uses TRBV5-6 and TRBJ2-5; 12 positions match TRBD2. With V trimmed by 3 bases and J by 4 bases, 10 bases remained unmatched. CDR1 is SGHDT, CDR2 YYEEEE, per germline. The CDR3 is 17 residues long. Here the CDR3 reads CASSSWTSGALRETQYF. As DNA, the CDR3 is TGTGCCAGCAGCTCGTGGACTAGCGGGGCGTTAAGAGAGACCCAGTACTTC.

The rearrangement uses TRBV15 and TRBJ1-1; D call uncertain. Trimming took 6 bases from V and 7 from J, leaving 18 bases between them. There are 14 residues in the CDR3. Germline CDR1 LNHNV, CDR2 YYDKDF (reference sequence). Here the CDR3 DNA reads TGTGCCACCAGGGAGGATGGGCCTTGGTTTGAAGCTTTCTTT. Its translation: CATREDGPWFEAFF.

This clonotype was recorded a few times. V and J are TRBV7-2 and TRBJ1-1; D gene uncertain. Trimming pared 2 bases from V and 3 bases from J, leaving 19 bases between. CDR1 is SGHTA, CDR2 FQGNSA, per germline. This CDR3 is built from 17 residues. CDR3 DNA sequence: TGTGCCAGCAGCTTATCTTCGTTAGCCCGGGGTGACACTGAAGCTTTCTTT. Its translation is CASSLSSLARGDTEAFF.